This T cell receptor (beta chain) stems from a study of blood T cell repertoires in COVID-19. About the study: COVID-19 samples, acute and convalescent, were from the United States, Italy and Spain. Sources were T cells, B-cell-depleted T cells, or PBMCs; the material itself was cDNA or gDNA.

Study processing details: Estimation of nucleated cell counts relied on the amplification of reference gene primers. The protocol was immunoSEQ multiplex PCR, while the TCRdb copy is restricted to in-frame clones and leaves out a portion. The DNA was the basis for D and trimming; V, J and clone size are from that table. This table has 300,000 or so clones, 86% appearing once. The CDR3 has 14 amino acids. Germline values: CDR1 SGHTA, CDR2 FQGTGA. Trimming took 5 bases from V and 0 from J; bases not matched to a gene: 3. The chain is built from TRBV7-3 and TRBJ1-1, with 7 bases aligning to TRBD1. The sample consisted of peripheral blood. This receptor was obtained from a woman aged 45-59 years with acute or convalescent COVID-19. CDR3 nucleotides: TGTGCCAGCAGCGCGACAGGGATGAACACTGAAGCTTTCTTT. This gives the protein CASSATGMNTEAFF.